The present entry profiles one TCR beta chain with its context. Original processing notes: Counts of nucleated cells, estimated from reference gene primer amplification, were obtained. TCRdb's table, derived via immunoSEQ multiplex PCR, lists solely in-frame clones and lacks some. That table furnishes V, J and clone size, whereas the DNA furnished D and trimming. Here the sample spans roughly 90,000 clones, about nine tenths being singletons. This sample is drawn from a study of blood T cell repertoires in COVID-19. Whole-study context: Sites across the United States, Italy and Spain contributed samples from acute and convalescent COVID-19. The analysed material was cDNA or gDNA that came from T cells, B-cell-depleted T cells, or PBMCs.

Trimming shortened V by 3 bases and J by 5 bases, and 11 bases separated the two germline ends. This CDR3 region has 13 residues. The gene calls are TRBV12-3 or TRBV12-4 and TRBJ2-7; tentatively, D is TRBD1 (5 bases). This receptor was taken from a human donor in a cohort sampled during active COVID-19. Source material: peripheral blood. The CDR3 protein is CASSFRGFDEQYF. The CDR3 nucleotides read TGTGCCAGCAGTTTTAGGGGTTTCGACGAGCAGTACTTC.